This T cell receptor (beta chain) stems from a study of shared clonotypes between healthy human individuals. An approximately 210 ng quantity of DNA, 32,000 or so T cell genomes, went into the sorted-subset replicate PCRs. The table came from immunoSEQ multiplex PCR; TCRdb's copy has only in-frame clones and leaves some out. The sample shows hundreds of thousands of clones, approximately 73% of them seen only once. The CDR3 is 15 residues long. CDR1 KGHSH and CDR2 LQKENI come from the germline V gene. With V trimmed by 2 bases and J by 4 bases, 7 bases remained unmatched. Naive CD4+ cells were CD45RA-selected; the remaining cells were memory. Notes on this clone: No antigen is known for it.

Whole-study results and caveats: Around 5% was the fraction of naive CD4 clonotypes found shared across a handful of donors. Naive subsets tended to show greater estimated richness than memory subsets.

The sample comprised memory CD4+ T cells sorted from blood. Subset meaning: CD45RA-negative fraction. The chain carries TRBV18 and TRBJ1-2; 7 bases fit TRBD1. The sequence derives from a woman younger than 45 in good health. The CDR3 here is CASSPEGGPAYGYTF. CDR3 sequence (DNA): TGTGCCAGCTCACCAGAAGGGGGCCCTGCCTATGGCTACACCTTC.